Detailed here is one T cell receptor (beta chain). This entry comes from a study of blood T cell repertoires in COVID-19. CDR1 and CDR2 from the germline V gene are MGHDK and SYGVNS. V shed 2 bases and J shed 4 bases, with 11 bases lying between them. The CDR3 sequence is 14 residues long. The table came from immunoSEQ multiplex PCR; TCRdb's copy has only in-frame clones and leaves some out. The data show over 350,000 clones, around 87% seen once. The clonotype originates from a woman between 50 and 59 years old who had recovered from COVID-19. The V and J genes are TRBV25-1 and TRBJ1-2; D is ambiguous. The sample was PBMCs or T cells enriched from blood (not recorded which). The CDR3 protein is CASSEGHSTYGYTF. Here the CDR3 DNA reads TGTGCCAGCAGTGAAGGGCATTCAACCTATGGCTACACCTTC.